These T cell receptor beta chains were read from a single sample in a study of T cell repertoires in cytomegalovirus infection. TCRdb reprocessed the reads via MiXCR and lists one record per CDR3 protein. The sample holds around 300,000 distinct CDR3 sequences; 22% are singletons and the top ten take approximately 19%. No cognate antigen is known for these TCRs. Sequences were derived from cultured PBMCs, sampled from culture after CMV antigen stimulation. These receptors were collected from a human donor in good health (CMV status not recorded). Some clones in this sample may be carry-over from other donors' samples. The CDR3 runs from the conserved cysteine through the conserved F or W. The order of the fields is J gene, CDR3 length, D gene, clone size, V gene, CDR3 DNA, CDR3 protein. D genes are given only for firm matches. Size values are once, few and many counts, or a class for expanded clones, and some rows have none.

TRBJ2-3	16	TRBD2	many	TRBV7-2	TGTGCCAGCAGCTTAGCGGGACTAGCGGGGGATTATACGCAGTATTTT	CASSLAGLAGDYTQYF
TRBJ2-3	19	NA	few	TRBV19	TGTGCCAGTAGTCACCGTCCGGGCCAGGAGACTTATAGCACAGATACGCAGTATTTT	CASSHRPGQETYSTDTQYF
TRBJ1-5	12	NA	NA	TRBV7-2	TGTGCCAGCAGCTTAATGGACACGACCCAGCATTTT	CASSLMDTTQHF
TRBJ2-1	18	TRBD2	NA	TRBV9	TGTGCCAGCAGCGTAAGGGAAGGACTAGCGGGCCTTTACAATGAGCAGTTCTTC	CASSVREGLAGLYNEQFF
TRBJ2-1	13	TRBD2	NA	TRBV19	TGTGCCAGTAACAGCCCAGCGGGAGGTGAGCAGTTCTTC	CASNSPAGGEQFF
TRBJ1-1	12	NA	NA	TRBV28	TGTGCCAGCAGTTCGGATGATCGAAAAGCTTTCTTT	CASSSDDRKAFF
TRBJ2-5	17	NA	NA	TRBV11-2	TGTGCCAGCAGCTTAGTTGGTCCAGGGGACACCCAAGAGACCCAGTACTTC	CASSLVGPGDTQETQYF
TRBJ1-2	15	TRBD1	few	TRBV20-1	TGCAGTGCTAAAGGACAGGGTTTGGGAGGATATGGCTACACCTTC	CSAKGQGLGGYGYTF
TRBJ2-2	16	TRBD2	few	TRBV7-3	TGTGCCAGCAGCTTAATCGGCGCGGGAGTGGCCGGGGAGCTGTTTTTT	CASSLIGAGVAGELFF
TRBJ2-7	14	NA	medium-sized	TRBV7-2	TGTGCCAGCAGCCCCCAAGAACTTAGGAACGAGCAGTACTTC	CASSPQELRNEQYF
TRBJ2-4	12	NA	many	TRBV7-2	TGTGCCAGCAGCTCTGGGAACGACATTCAGTACTTC	CASSSGNDIQYF
TRBJ2-3	14	NA	NA	TRBV2	TGTGCCAGCAGTGACCCAACTAGCACAGATACGCAGTATTTT	CASSDPTSTDTQYF
TRBJ2-2	16	TRBD1	NA	TRBV15	TGTGCCACCAGCAGAGCTGGACAGGGGGACACCGGGGAGCTGTTTTTT	CATSRAGQGDTGELFF
TRBJ2-3	16	NA	NA	TRBV12-3/TRBV12-4	TGTGCCAGCAGTCGCGGAGGGGGACAAGGCTCTTATACGCAGTATTTT	CASSRGGGQGSYTQYF
TRBJ2-2	18	TRBD2	many	TRBV7-2	TGTGCCAGCAGCTTAGAGACTAGTCTAGCGGGAGTCACCGGGGAGCTGTTTTTT	CASSLETSLAGVTGELFF
TRBJ1-2	13	NA	many	TRBV7-2	TGTGCCAGCAGCGGGGCGAATCTTCGTGGCTACACCTTC	CASSGANLRGYTF
TRBJ2-6	20	NA	NA	TRBV6-2/TRBV6-3	TGTGCCAGCAGTTACCCCCTCTTCGGGGAGAGGTACTCTGGGGCCAACGTCCTGACTTTC	CASSYPLFGERYSGANVLTF
TRBJ2-3	15	TRBD1	many	TRBV7-2	TGTGCCAGCAGCTCCCGAACAGGGGGCGGTGATACGCAGTATTTT	CASSSRTGGGDTQYF
TRBJ1-1	17	NA	NA	TRBV5-1	TGCGCCAGCAGCTTGGTAAACCGACAGTCAATGAACACTGAAGCTTTCTTT	CASSLVNRQSMNTEAFF
TRBJ2-7	15	TRBD2	few	TRBV6-1	TGTGCCAGCAGTGAACTAGCGGGAGGACTATACGAGCAGTACTTC	CASSELAGGLYEQYF
TRBJ2-7	15	TRBD2	NA	TRBV10-3	TGTGCCATCAGTGAGTCGCTAGCGGGAGGTAGCGAGCAGTACTTC	CAISESLAGGSEQYF
TRBJ2-3	15	TRBD1	NA	TRBV7-2	TGTGCCAGCAGCTGGGGACAGCTAAACACAGATACGCAGTATTTT	CASSWGQLNTDTQYF
TRBJ1-2	15	NA	many	TRBV9	TGTGCCAGCAGTCCACCTCCAGGAAAAAACTATGGCTACACCTTC	CASSPPPGKNYGYTF